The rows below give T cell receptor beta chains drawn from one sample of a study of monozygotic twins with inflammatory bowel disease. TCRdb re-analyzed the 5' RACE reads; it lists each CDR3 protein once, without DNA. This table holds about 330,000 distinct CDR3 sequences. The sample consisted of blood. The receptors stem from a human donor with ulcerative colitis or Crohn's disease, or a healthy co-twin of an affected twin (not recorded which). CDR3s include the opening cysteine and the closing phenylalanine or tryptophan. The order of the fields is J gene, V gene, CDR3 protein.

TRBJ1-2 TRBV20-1 CSAIGKGTYYGYTF
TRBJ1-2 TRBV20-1 CSVPTGFSYGYTF
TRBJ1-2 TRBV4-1 CASSQEHRNYGYTF
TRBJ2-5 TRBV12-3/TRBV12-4 CASRSNKAGAQETQYF
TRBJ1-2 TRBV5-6 CASSFGVQNYGYTF
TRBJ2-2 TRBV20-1 CSARTGASGELFF
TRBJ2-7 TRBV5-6 CASSLGMTGGYEQYF
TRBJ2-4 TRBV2 CASSEAWSSWGNIQYF
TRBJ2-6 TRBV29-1 CSVDERGGNGANVLTF
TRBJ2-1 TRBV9 CASSALLAGGVDEQFF
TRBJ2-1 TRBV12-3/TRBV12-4 CATDRGNEQFF
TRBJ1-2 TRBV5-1 CASSLAWGPNYGYTF